This is a list of T cell receptor beta chains from one sample in a study of shared clonotypes between healthy human individuals. Repertoires were generated with immunoSEQ multiplex PCR, while TCRdb's copy carries only in-frame clones and drops some. In the table there are roughly 810,000 clones, roughly 96% of which are singletons. The sequenced material came from naive CD8+ T cells sorted from blood. These receptors were obtained from a man aged 30-40 years in good health. The CDR3 runs from the conserved cysteine through the conserved F or W. A D gene is named only where the DNA matches it firmly. Some rows have no size entry. The others give once, few or many, or a class for an expanded clone.

V	size	D	J	CDR3	DNA
TRBV5-4	NA	TRBD2	TRBJ2-3	CASSLFPGLAGGTTDTQYF	TGTGCCAGCAGCTTATTCCCGGGACTAGCGGGAGGGACCACAGATACGCAGTATTTT
TRBV19	NA	NA	TRBJ2-1	CASSMSSGGPDYNEQFF	TGTGCCAGTAGTATGAGCTCCGGAGGGCCGGACTACAATGAGCAGTTCTTC
TRBV7-9	NA	TRBD1	TRBJ2-3	CASNRQGVDTQYF	TGTGCCAGCAACCGACAGGGAGTAGATACGCAGTATTTT
TRBV19	NA	NA	TRBJ2-7	CASSIGVDSTYEQYF	TGTGCCAGTAGTATAGGAGTGGACAGCACCTACGAGCAGTACTTC
TRBV27	once	NA	TRBJ2-7	CASSFRGTYEQYF	TGTGCCAGCAGTTTTCGGGGAACCTACGAGCAGTACTTC
TRBV2	NA	TRBD1	TRBJ2-7	CASRSGQEYEQYF	TGTGCCAGCAGGTCGGGACAGGAGTACGAGCAGTACTTC
TRBV29-1	NA	NA	TRBJ2-7	CSVETGTYEQYF	TGCAGCGTAGAGACAGGAACCTACGAGCAGTACTTC
TRBV7-2	NA	NA	TRBJ1-1	CASREAFF	TGTGCCTCTAGGGAAGCTTTCTTT
TRBV7-9	NA	TRBD2	TRBJ2-1	CASSSLTSGRLGDEQFF	TGTGCCAGCAGCTCATTGACTAGCGGGAGGTTGGGGGATGAGCAGTTCTTC
TRBV5-4	NA	NA	TRBJ2-2	CASSLGWGLNTGELFF	TGTGCCAGCAGCCTGGGATGGGGCCTTAACACCGGGGAGCTGTTTTTT
TRBV7-8	NA	TRBD2	TRBJ2-3	CASSQRRRLAGDSDTQYF	TGTGCCAGCAGCCAGCGACGAAGACTAGCGGGAGATTCAGATACGCAGTATTTT
TRBV18	NA	NA	TRBJ2-2	CASSQTGELFF	TGTGCCAGCTCACAAACCGGGGAGCTGTTTTTT
TRBV6-1	NA	NA	TRBJ2-7	CASSELQTYEQYF	TGTGCCAGCAGTGAACTACAGACCTACGAGCAGTACTTC
TRBV7-9	NA	TRBD1	TRBJ1-1	CATRGGQTNTEAFF	TGTGCCACCAGGGGGGGCCAGACGAACACTGAAGCTTTCTTT
TRBV5-4	NA	TRBD2	TRBJ2-1	CASSLLGDGGGNEQFF	TGTGCCAGCAGCTTGTTAGGGGACGGGGGGGGCAATGAGCAGTTCTTC
TRBV27	NA	NA	TRBJ1-1	CASSFGRMNTEAFF	TGTGCCAGCAGCTTTGGACGGATGAACACTGAAGCTTTCTTT
TRBV5-6	NA	TRBD1	TRBJ1-1	CASSSPDRVRMNTEAFF	TGTGCCAGCAGCTCGCCGGACAGGGTGCGGATGAACACTGAAGCTTTCTTT
TRBV4-3	NA	TRBD2	TRBJ2-1	CASSQIIAGGLQDNEQFF	TGCGCCAGCAGCCAGATTATAGCGGGAGGACTCCAGGACAATGAGCAGTTCTTC
TRBV25-1	few	NA	TRBJ1-1	CASSELTEAFF	TGTGCCAGCAGTGAACTAACTGAAGCTTTCTTT
TRBV14	NA	NA	TRBJ2-6	CASSDGKASGANVLTF	TGTGCCAGCAGCGACGGGAAAGCCTCTGGGGCCAACGTCCTGACTTTC
TRBV19	NA	NA	TRBJ2-3	CASSRGGLGGDTQYF	TGTGCCAGTAGCCGAGGGGGGCTAGGCGGAGATACGCAGTATTTT
TRBV9	NA	NA	TRBJ2-6	CASSVREGAGANVLTF	TGTGCCAGCAGCGTCAGGGAAGGGGCTGGGGCCAACGTCCTGACTTTC
TRBV5-5	NA	NA	TRBJ2-1	CASSLGNEQFF	TGTGCCAGCAGCCTGGGTAATGAGCAGTTCTTC
TRBV5-6	once	NA	TRBJ2-7	CASSRPGTGTYEQYF	TGTGCCAGCAGCCGCCCCGGGACTGGTACCTACGAGCAGTACTTC
TRBV28	NA	NA	TRBJ1-5	CASSLTAAYSNQPQHF	TGTGCCAGCAGTTTAACGGCGGCCTATAGCAATCAGCCCCAGCATTTT
TRBV11-3	NA	TRBD1	TRBJ2-5	CASADRVGETQYF	TGTGCCAGCGCCGACAGGGTAGGGGAGACCCAGTACTTC
TRBV5-4	NA	NA	TRBJ1-5	CASSRNGGGSKGNQPQHF	TGTGCCAGCAGCCGAAACGGTGGGGGGAGCAAGGGCAATCAGCCCCAGCATTTT
TRBV2	NA	TRBD1	TRBJ2-7	CASSATGDRDLYEQYF	TGTGCCAGCAGTGCAACGGGGGACAGGGACCTCTACGAGCAGTACTTC
TRBV11-2	NA	TRBD1	TRBJ2-1	CASSSGQGVSNEQFF	TGTGCCAGCAGCTCGGGACAGGGGGTAAGCAATGAGCAGTTCTTC
TRBV9	once	TRBD2	TRBJ2-3	CASSVDSGRIWGTDTQYF	TGTGCCAGCAGCGTAGACAGCGGGAGGATATGGGGCACAGATACGCAGTATTTT
TRBV27	NA	TRBD2	TRBJ2-1	CASSLYPTWGEGYNEQFF	TGTGCCAGCAGTTTATATCCGACCTGGGGGGAGGGATACAATGAGCAGTTCTTC
TRBV27	NA	NA	TRBJ2-7	CASSLGWGSSYEQYF	TGTGCCAGCAGTTTAGGGTGGGGGAGCTCCTACGAGCAGTACTTC
TRBV5-4	NA	TRBD2	TRBJ2-1	CASSLWASGEQFF	TGTGCCAGCAGCTTGTGGGCTAGCGGTGAGCAGTTCTTC
TRBV28	NA	TRBD1	TRBJ2-1	CASSFLQGEAGTGNNEQFF	TGTGCCAGCAGTTTTCTCCAAGGGGAAGCAGGGACAGGAAACAATGAGCAGTTCTTC
TRBV5-6	NA	NA	TRBJ2-2	CASSLRPGVNTGELFF	TGTGCCAGCAGCTTGCGGCCCGGGGTGAACACCGGGGAGCTGTTTTTT
TRBV29-1	NA	NA	TRBJ2-7	CSVLGRASSYEQYF	TGCAGCGTTTTGGGCAGGGCAAGCTCCTACGAGCAGTACTTC
TRBV10-1	NA	TRBD2	TRBJ2-3	CASSPFLAGTTDTQYF	TGCGCCAGCAGTCCCTTTTTAGCGGGCACCACAGATACGCAGTATTTT
TRBV15	NA	TRBD2	TRBJ2-3	CATSRLGTSGRTDTQYF	TGTGCCACCAGCAGACTCGGGACTAGCGGGAGGACAGATACGCAGTATTTT
TRBV27	NA	NA	TRBJ1-1	CASSLWENTEAFF	TGTGCCAGCAGTTTATGGGAAAACACTGAAGCTTTCTTT
TRBV7-9	NA	NA	TRBJ1-2	CASLGGSYGYTF	TGTGCCAGCTTGGGGGGGAGCTATGGCTACACCTTC
TRBV7-9	NA	NA	TRBJ2-7	CASSLAAREQYF	TGTGCCAGCAGCTTAGCAGCACGCGAGCAGTACTTC